Shown below are 31 T cell receptor beta chains from a single sample sequenced in a study of blood T cell repertoires in COVID-19. This table comes from immunoSEQ multiplex PCR, and its TCRdb copy is limited to in-frame clones, with some not included. The data hold approximately 350,000 clones, with 85% to 90% observed a single time. Input material: PBMCs or T cells enriched from blood (not recorded which). The origin of the receptors is a man aged 18 to 30 who had recovered from COVID-19.

The chain links TRBV2 to TRBJ1-1; D ambiguous. The germline gives CDR1 SNHLY, CDR2 FYNNEI. This CDR3 is 14 amino acids long. The V gene lost 0 bases and the J gene lost 1 base, with 6 bases spanning the gap. The CDR3 nucleotides are TGTGCCAGCAGTGAAGCTTGGAGGAACACTGAAGCTTTCTTT. Its protein product is CASSEAWRNTEAFF.

The CDR3 reads CASSVAAGTYEQYF. For the CDR3, the DNA is TGTGCCAGCAGCGTAGCGGCGGGGACTTACGAGCAGTACTTC. J is TRBJ2-7 and V is TRBV9, with D possibly matching TRBD2 (6 bases). There are 14 residues in the CDR3. V lost 0 bases and J lost 4, with 11 bases in between. Germline CDR1 and CDR2: SGDLS and YYNGEE.

The CDR3 here is CASSTRNYGYTF. For the CDR3, the DNA is TGTGCCAGCAGTACCAGAAACTATGGCTACACCTTC. This chain connects TRBV28 to TRBJ1-2; D remains ambiguous. The CDR3 is 12 amino acids. Trimming left V 5 bases short and J 2 bases short, with 6 bases between. Germline V gene data show CDR1 as MDHEN and CDR2 as SYDVKM.

Relative to its sample, this clone is medium-sized. The chain uses TRBV7-8 and TRBJ2-7; a weak D match, TRBD1 (5 bases). The CDR3 is 13 amino acids. Germline-derived CDR1 and CDR2 are SGHVS and FQNEAQ. Trimming cost V 6 bases and J 2 bases, with 11 bases left between them. The CDR3 reads CASSPSRAYEQYF. The CDR3 DNA is TGTGCCAGCAGTCCTTCCAGGGCCTACGAGCAGTACTTC.

The chain employs TRBV9 and TRBJ2-7; 11 bases are shared with TRBD2. CDR1 and CDR2 (germline): SGDLS, YYNGEE. The CDR3 has 14 residues. J gave up 3 bases and V 3 bases, and 2 bases lay outside the gene matches. The CDR3 loop is CASSEGLAVYEQYF. The CDR3, as DNA: TGTGCCAGCAGCGAGGGACTAGCGGTCTACGAGCAGTACTTC.

The V call is TRBV7-2, the J call TRBJ2-4, with a possible D match to TRBD2 (6 bases). Between the trimmed V and J ends, which lost 6 bases and 4 bases, there was a span of 16 bases. The CDR3 loop spans 15 amino acids. Germline loops: CDR1 SGHTA, CDR2 FQGNSA. The CDR3, as DNA: TGTGCCAGCAGTCTCGCCGGGAGTGGGAAAAACATTCAGTACTTC. It yields the protein CASSLAGSGKNIQYF. Supplemented by reference TRBV7-2 and TRBJ2-4, the full variable domain reads GAGVSQSPSNKVTEKGKDVELRCDPISGHTALYWYRQSLGQGLEFLIYFQGNSAPDKSGLPSDRFSAERTGGSVSTLTIQRTQQEDSAVYLCASSLAGSGKNIQYFGAGTRLSVL.

The V call is TRBV12-3 or TRBV12-4, the J call TRBJ1-3; D not resolved. This CDR3 is built from 12 residues. Trimming cost V 10 bases and J 4 bases, with 11 bases left between them. The CDR3 is CANGELGNTIYF. CDR3 in DNA: TGTGCCAACGGAGAACTCGGAAACACCATATATTTT.

J is TRBJ1-6 and V is TRBV11-3; D unclear. Trimming took off 1 base at V and 7 bases at J, with 14 bases between the two ends. The CDR3 has 16 amino acids. From germline, CDR1 is SGHNT and CDR2 YENEEA. The CDR3 protein is CASSLAPHPRNSPLHF. CDR3 bases: TGTGCCAGCAGCTTAGCACCTCACCCGAGGAATTCACCCCTCCACTTT.

The chain links TRBV4-1 to TRBJ2-1, with 9 bases identical to TRBD2. Per the germline V gene, CDR1 is MGHRA and CDR2 is YSYEKL. CDR3 size: 15 residues. J was trimmed by 10 bases and V by 4 bases; bases with no gene match: 11. The CDR3 sequence: CASSLLAGGSGEQFF. CDR3 nucleotides: TGCGCCAGCAGCCTCCTTGCGGGGGGGTCAGGGGAGCAGTTCTTC.

The chain combines TRBV27 with TRBJ1-6; 8 bases are a match to TRBD1. The CDR3 runs to 14 residues. CDR1 is MNHEY and CDR2 is SMNVEV in the germline V gene (reference sequence). V lost 4 bases to trimming and J lost 7 bases; unmatched junction nucleotides: 3. CDR3 region: CASSWTGINSPLHF. The CDR3 DNA is TGTGCCAGCAGTTGGACAGGGATCAATTCACCCCTCCACTTT.

The chain carries TRBV7-8 and TRBJ1-2; D call uncertain. V lost 1 base to trimming and J lost 4 bases, with 10 bases between them. This CDR3 contains 14 residues. Germline loops: CDR1 SGHVS, CDR2 FQNEAQ. DNA of the CDR3: TGTGCCAGCAGCTTAGAAGGGCGGGGCTATGGCTACACCTTC. Protein: CASSLEGRGYGYTF.

The rearrangement joins TRBV6-1 to TRBJ1-2; D gene uncertain. The CDR3 is 13 residues long. With 1 base removed from V and 6 bases from J, the gap between germline ends came to 9 bases. The V gene's germline CDR1 is MNHNS and CDR2 SASEGT. CDR3 region: CASSEGLSDGYTF. CDR3 bases: TGTGCCAGCAGTGAAGGGTTGTCAGATGGCTACACCTTC.

The chain is built from TRBV5-1 and TRBJ2-1, with TRBD1 matching 9 bases. The V and J ends lost 0 bases and 7 bases, in that order; junction bases with no gene match: 2. The germline gives CDR1 SGHRS, CDR2 YFSETQ. The CDR3 has 14 residues. The CDR3 loop reads CASSLDGQGNEQFF. In DNA form, the CDR3 reads TGCGCCAGCAGCTTGGATGGACAGGGGAATGAGCAGTTCTTC.

About this clone: This sample includes further DNA sequences coding for the same CDR3. The V and J genes are TRBV19 and TRBJ1-1, with D hard to call. CDR3 length equals 13 residues. Trimming removed 5 bases at V and 1 base at J, with 8 bases between. Germline V gene data show CDR1 as LNHDA and CDR2 as SQIVND (reference sequence). CDR3 sequence (DNA): TGTGCCAGTAGTCCGGGGAAGAACACTGAAGCTTTCTTT. Amino acids: CASSPGKNTEAFF.

A note on this clone: This same CDR3 is encoded by further DNA sequences in the sample. V is TRBV10-3 and J is TRBJ1-6, with a possible D match to TRBD1 (6 bases). This CDR3 comprises 13 residues. The V gene lost 10 bases and the J gene lost 1 base, with 8 bases spanning the gap. Germline V gene sequence: CDR1 ENHRY, CDR2 SYGVKD. In nucleotides, the CDR3 is TGTGCCACCCAGGGGTCCTATAATTCACCCCTCCACTTT. As protein: CATQGSYNSPLHF.

This chain joins TRBV11-2 and TRBJ1-2, with TRBD1 matching 9 bases. V was clipped by 3 bases and J by 5 bases; unmatched bases: 10. The germline V gene has CDR1 SGHAT and CDR2 FQNNGV. The CDR3 is made up of 16 amino acids. For the CDR3, the DNA is TGTGCCAGCAGCTTTGACCTTTGGGGACAGGGATATGGCTACACCTTC. It codes for CASSFDLWGQGYGYTF.

The chain couples TRBV30 to TRBJ2-5, with TRBD1 as a possible D gene (5 bases). CDR3 length: 13 amino acids. The V end was cut by 3 bases, the J end by 4 bases, with 12 bases between. CDR1 and CDR2 from the germline V gene are GTSNPN and SVGIG (reference sequence). The CDR3 nucleotides read TGTGCCTGGAGCCTTGGACAAGGAGAGACCCAGTACTTC. Its translation is CAWSLGQGETQYF. Variable domain in full (rest from reference TRBV30 and TRBJ2-5): SQTIHQWPATLVQPVGSPLSLECTVEGTSNPNLYWYRQAAGRGLQLLFYSVGIGQISSEVPQNLSASRPQDRQFILSSKKLLLSDSGFYLCAWSLGQGETQYFGPGTRLLVL.

The rearrangement links TRBV3-1 (or the pseudogene TRBV3-2) to TRBJ1-6; no firm D call. This CDR3 has 17 amino acids. V was trimmed by 0 bases and J by 1 base, leaving 10 bases between them. Per germline, CDR1 LGHDT and CDR2 YNNKEL (reference sequence). This CDR3 is CASSQDGGLSYNSPLHF. CDR3 DNA sequence: TGTGCCAGCAGCCAAGACGGAGGGTTGTCCTATAATTCACCCCTCCACTTT.

The chain carries TRBV2 and TRBJ2-7; 10 bases agree with TRBD1. CDR3 length: 14 amino acids. Germline V gives CDR1 SNHLY, CDR2 FYNNEI. After removal of 8 bases from V and 6 bases from J, the junction contained 10 bases not matched to a gene. As DNA, the CDR3 is TGTGCCAGCGGTCCGGGACAGGGGCGTTCCGAGCAGTACTTC. Translation gives CASGPGQGRSEQYF. The full variable domain, rest sourced from reference TRBV2 and TRBJ2-7, is EPEVTQTPSHQVTQMGQEVILRCVPISNHLYFYWYRQILGQKVEFLVSFYNNEISEKSEIFDDQFSVERPDGSNFTLKIRSTKLEDSAMYFCASGPGQGRSEQYFGPGTRLTVT.

V and J are TRBV28 and TRBJ1-2, with 8 bases identical to TRBD1. The CDR3 extends over 14 amino acids. Germline CDR1 is MDHEN and CDR2 is SYDVKM. Unmatched junction bases numbered 12, after V lost 8 bases and J lost 7 bases. The CDR3 here is CASFGQGRLSGYTF. CDR3 nucleotides: TGTGCCAGCTTCGGACAGGGTAGATTGAGTGGCTACACCTTC.

The chain uses TRBV18 and TRBJ2-1; D remains unclear. Germline values: CDR1 KGHSH, CDR2 LQKENI. The CDR3 is 13 residues long. Trimming left V 1 base short and J 4 bases short, with 5 bases between. The CDR3 coding sequence is TGTGCCAGCTCACCACTACGGTACAATGAGCAGTTCTTC. Translated: CASSPLRYNEQFF.

In DNA form, the CDR3 reads TGTGCCATCAGTACAGGGTACTATGGCTACACCTTC. Residues: CAISTGYYGYTF. This sequence joins TRBV10-3 and TRBJ1-2; a weak D match, TRBD1 (6 bases). Germline lookup yields CDR1 ENHRY and CDR2 SYGVKD. The CDR3 spans 12 residues. Trimming removed 5 bases at V and 3 bases at J, with 7 bases between.

The chain joins TRBV5-5 to TRBJ1-5, with D perhaps matching TRBD1 (5 bases). Germline lookup yields CDR1 SGHKS and CDR2 YYEKEE (reference sequence). CDR3 length equals 15 residues. The V end was cut by 1 base, the J end by 2 bases, with 10 bases between. CDR3 bases: TGTGCCAGCAGCTTGCACATAGGGGGCAATCAGCCCCAGCATTTT. Its translation: CASSLHIGGNQPQHF. The whole variable domain, filled in from reference TRBV5-5 and TRBJ1-5, reads DAGVTQSPTHLIKTRGQQVTLRCSPISGHKSVSWYQQVLGQGPQFIFQYYEKEERGRGNFPDRFSARQFPNYSSELNVNALLLGDSALYLCASSLHIGGNQPQHFGDGTRLSIL.

The table lists this clone with a count of one. This chain links TRBV7-2 with TRBJ1-4; tentatively, D is TRBD1 (6 bases). V was trimmed by 4 bases and J by 3 bases, leaving 12 bases between them. This CDR3 is built from 15 residues. Per the germline V gene, CDR1 is SGHTA and CDR2 is FQGNSA. CDR3 sequence: CASSSRTAANEKLFF. Written as DNA, the CDR3 is TGTGCCAGCAGCTCGAGGACAGCCGCTAATGAAAAACTGTTTTTT. Supplemented by reference TRBV7-2 and TRBJ1-4, the full variable domain reads GAGVSQSPSNKVTEKGKDVELRCDPISGHTALYWYRQSLGQGLEFLIYFQGNSAPDKSGLPSDRFSAERTGGSVSTLTIQRTQQEDSAVYLCASSSRTAANEKLFFGSGTQLSVL.

In DNA, the CDR3 is TGTGCCAGCAGTCTAGCGGGAGGGAAGGATGAGCAGTTCTTC. It specifies CASSLAGGKDEQFF. The gene calls are TRBV27 and TRBJ2-1, with TRBD2 matching 12 bases. CDR3 length equals 14 residues. The junction had 4 bases not matched to a gene; V was cut back by 5 bases and J by 8 bases. Germline CDR1 MNHEY, CDR2 SMNVEV (reference sequence).

The chain joins TRBV28 to TRBJ1-6; D is uncertain. The CDR3 contains 15 residues. Germline loops: CDR1 MDHEN, CDR2 SYDVKM. The V and J ends lost 5 bases and 6 bases respectively, with 14 bases between them. CDR3 sequence: CASSRRADLNSPLHF. CDR3 coding DNA: TGTGCCAGCAGTCGGCGGGCAGACCTTAATTCACCCCTCCACTTT.

The J gene is TRBJ1-2, the V gene TRBV7-3, with 8 positions matching TRBD1. CDR3 length: 15 residues. The germline V gene has CDR1 SGHTA and CDR2 FQGTGA. V dropped 5 bases and J dropped 4; count of bases not matched to a gene: 9. In DNA, the CDR3 is TGTGCCAGCAGCCCACAGGGGGGAGTTGGCTATGGCTACACCTTC. As protein: CASSPQGGVGYGYTF. Supplemented by reference TRBV7-3 and TRBJ1-2, the full variable domain reads GAGVSQTPSNKVTEKGKYVELRCDPISGHTALYWYRQSLGQGPEFLIYFQGTGAADDSGLPNDRFFAVRPEGSVSTLKIQRTERGDSAVYLCASSPQGGVGYGYTFGSGTRLTVV.

This chain links TRBV6-4 with TRBJ2-1; a weak D match, TRBD1 (7 bases). CDR1 and CDR2 (germline): MRHNA, SNTAGT. The CDR3 has 13 amino acids. Trimming removed 2 bases from V and 6 bases from J, with 8 bases in between. The DNA of the CDR3 is TGTGCCAGCAGTGACCAGGGGGGCAATGAGCAGTTCTTC. This gives the protein CASSDQGGNEQFF.

The V and J genes are TRBV12-3 or TRBV12-4 and TRBJ1-5, with D uncertain. V dropped 4 bases and J dropped 11 bases, with 9 bases sitting between them. This CDR3 has 11 residues. CDR3 DNA: TGTGCCAGCAGTTCCGCCACGGCCCAGCATTTT. Translated, it gives CASSSATAQHF.

V is TRBV6-1 and J is TRBJ2-7, with 8 nucleotides matching TRBD2. With V trimmed by 2 bases and J by 6 bases, 6 bases remained unmatched. Germline assignment: CDR1 MNHNS and CDR2 SASEGT. This CDR3 contains 14 residues. This CDR3 is CASSEPGAGGEQYF. In nucleotides, the CDR3 is TGTGCCAGCAGTGAACCTGGCGCGGGGGGCGAGCAGTACTTC.

This chain connects TRBV6-2 or TRBV6-3 to TRBJ1-3; D is undetermined. The CDR3 totals 16 residues. Germline V gene lookup returns CDR1 MNHEY and CDR2 SVGEGT. Trimming left V 2 bases short and J 2 bases short, with 13 bases between. In nucleotides, the CDR3 is TGTGCCAGCAGTTACAGGGAGGCCCGGACTGGAAACACCATATATTTT. Its protein is CASSYREARTGNTIYF.